The 5 T cell receptor beta chains listed next were all sequenced from one sample in a study of cytomegalovirus exposure and HLA in healthy donors (dated by TCRdb to 2016 to 2017). Library generation was performed with the immunoSEQ multiplex PCR assay. For the multiplex PCR, a mixture combining 60 forward primers for TCR Vbeta segments and 13 reverse primers for TCR Jbeta segments was used. TCRdb took this table from immuneACCESS and kept in-frame rearrangements with V and J called. Such tables lack part of the clones; where checked against another copy, unresolved V genes explain under half of the gap, and the rest is unexplained. The sample data list some 190,000 clones, and about nine tenths of these were observed just once. Clones ranked in the top ten supply 1.3% of the sample. The sequenced material came from PBMCs. Receptors originate from a man aged 25-45 years in good health and CMV-seronegative.

CDR3 sequence reads: CASSETANTEAFF. The CDR3 DNA reads TGTGCCAGCAGCGAGACAGCGAACACTGAAGCTTTCTTT. The chain employs TRBV7-2 and TRBJ1-1, with a tentative D call TRBD1 (5 bases). CDR3 length equals 13 residues. Germline V gene sequence: CDR1 SGHTA, CDR2 FQGNSA. The V gene lost 5 bases and the J gene lost 1 base, with 8 bases spanning the gap.

The rearrangement uses TRBV5-8 and TRBJ1-5; D gene uncertain. CDR3 length equals 15 residues. Deletions cut 0 bases from V and 6 bases from J, with 13 bases between. CDR1 SGHTS and CDR2 YDEGEE come from the germline V gene. The CDR3 is CASSLEWFGFQPQHF. CDR3 DNA sequence: TGTGCCAGCAGCTTGGAGTGGTTCGGGTTTCAGCCCCAGCATTTT.

This sequence joins TRBV5-1 and TRBJ1-3; D call uncertain. In germline, CDR1 is SGHRS, CDR2 YFSETQ. The CDR3 spans 13 residues. Trimming cost V 1 base and J 2 bases, with 4 bases left between them. The CDR3 loop is CASSLPTGNTIYF. The CDR3 DNA sequence: TGCGCCAGCAGCTTGCCCACTGGAAACACCATATATTTT.

The chain recombines TRBV28 with TRBJ2-6; 7 positions match TRBD2. CDR1 and CDR2 from the germline V gene are MDHEN and SYDVKM. J gave up 2 bases and V 4 bases, and 8 bases lay outside the gene matches. The CDR3 runs to 17 residues. The CDR3 is CASSSWTRGAGANVLTF. For the CDR3, the DNA is TGTGCCAGCAGTTCTTGGACCCGGGGGGCTGGGGCCAACGTCCTGACTTTC.

This clone was recorded only once. The chain links TRBV5-1 to TRBJ1-5; 7 bases fit TRBD1. V lost 0 bases, J lost 6 bases, and 18 bases stayed unmatched. Looked up from germline, CDR1 is SGHRS and CDR2 is YFSETQ. This CDR3 spans 19 amino acids. The CDR3 nucleotides read TGCGCCAGCAGCTTGGTTTCGCTGACAGGGAAGGTTAAGGGTCAGCCCCAGCATTTT. This translates into CASSLVSLTGKVKGQPQHF.